These 30 T cell receptor beta chains originate from one sample sequenced in a study of shared clonotypes between healthy human individuals. The naive CD8 population came from CD45RO-negative cells selected for CCR7, without terminally differentiated effector memory CD45RA+ cells. Only in-frame clones appear in the TCRdb table, and some are missing; sequencing was by immunoSEQ multiplex PCR. The repertoire has roughly 2,000,000 clones, over 85% of them found once; the top ten carry 1.5% to 2%. Source material: naive CD8+ T cells from PBMCs. The receptors derive from a man younger than 35 in good health. Some clones in this sample may be carry-over from other donors' samples.

This chain links TRBV2 with TRBJ1-5, with D tentatively TRBD1 (5 bases). The CDR3 sequence is 15 residues long. V was pared by 4 bases and J by 0 bases, with 10 bases between. CDR1 is SNHLY and CDR2 is FYNNEI in the germline V gene. The CDR3 sequence is CASSGDDYSNQPQHF. In nucleotides, the CDR3 is TGTGCCAGCAGTGGGGACGATTATAGCAATCAGCCCCAGCATTTT.

This clone has just a few counts. The sample contains more than one DNA sequence encoding this CDR3. Here the CDR3 reads CASSLTRSNQPQHF. As DNA, the CDR3 is TGTGCCAGCAGCTTGACACGGAGCAATCAGCCCCAGCATTTT. The rearrangement joins TRBV27 to TRBJ1-5; D gene unclear. Germline V gene data show CDR1 as MNHEY and CDR2 as SMNVEV (reference sequence). V was pared by 6 bases and J by 1 base, with 10 bases between. The CDR3 contains 14 residues.

J is TRBJ2-1 and V is TRBV5-6, with 7 bases that match TRBD2. There are 16 residues in the CDR3. The J segment lost 1 base and the V segment lost 2 bases, leaving 6 bases of the junction unmatched. CDR1 and CDR2 from the germline V gene are SGHDT and YYEEEE. This chain's CDR3 is CASSFDISGSYNEQFF. CDR3 bases: TGTGCCAGCAGCTTCGATATTAGCGGGTCCTACAATGAGCAGTTCTTC.

This rearrangement joins TRBV11-2 to TRBJ2-1, with 9 bases matching TRBD2. Germline values: CDR1 SGHAT, CDR2 FQNNGV. V lost 2 bases and J lost 8; bases outside the gene matches: 7. This CDR3 spans 15 amino acids. As DNA, the CDR3 is TGTGCCAGCAGCTTAACTAGCGGGTTTATCCATGAGCAGTTCTTC. This sequence encodes CASSLTSGFIHEQFF. The full variable domain, in which reference TRBV11-2 and TRBJ2-1 provide the parts outside the CDR3, is EAGVAQSPRYKIIEKRQSVAFWCNPISGHATLYWYQQILGQGPKLLIQFQNNGVVDDSQLPKDRFSAERLKGVDSTLKIQPAKLEDSAVYLCASSLTSGFIHEQFFGPGTRLTVL.

The chain employs TRBV9 and TRBJ1-2; D remains ambiguous. V lost 0 bases and J lost 0, with 9 bases in between. Germline V CDR1 and CDR2: SGDLS, YYNGEE. The CDR3 covers 15 residues. The CDR3 is CASSVATSSNYGYTF. The CDR3 DNA sequence: TGTGCCAGCAGCGTAGCAACCAGCTCTAACTATGGCTACACCTTC.

The chain combines TRBV5-1 with TRBJ2-7; 7 nucleotides align to TRBD1. The trim removed 4 bases at V and 5 bases at J, leaving 9 bases unmatched. This CDR3 is 14 amino acids long. From germline, CDR1 is SGHRS and CDR2 YFSETQ. CDR3 residues: CASSGAGGVDEQYF. The CDR3 coding sequence is TGCGCCAGCAGCGGCGCAGGGGGAGTGGACGAGCAGTACTTC.

The chain joins TRBV7-9 to TRBJ1-3; D unresolved. Between the trimmed V and J ends, which lost 6 bases and 2 bases, there was a span of 8 bases. Germline V gives CDR1 SEHNR, CDR2 FQNEAQ (reference sequence). The CDR3 has 13 residues. Written as DNA, the CDR3 is TGTGCCAGCAGACAAGGTGCTGGAAACACCATATATTTT. Its translation: CASRQGAGNTIYF. The full variable domain, in which reference TRBV7-9 and TRBJ1-3 provide the parts outside the CDR3, is DTGVSQNPRHKITKRGQNVTFRCDPISEHNRLYWYRQTLGQGPEFLTYFQNEAQLEKSRLLSDRFSAERPKGSFSTLEIQRTEQGDSAMYLCASRQGAGNTIYFGEGSWLTVV.

About this clone itself: Other DNA sequences in this sample translate to the same CDR3. This sequence joins TRBV7-9 and TRBJ2-1; 7 nucleotides agree with TRBD2. With 3 bases clipped from V and 10 bases from J, the junction kept 0 bases outside the gene matches. Looked up from germline, CDR1 is SEHNR and CDR2 is FQNEAQ (reference sequence). This CDR3 is built from 11 residues. The CDR3 sequence is CASSFGGEQFF. As DNA, the CDR3 is TGTGCCAGCAGCTTCGGGGGGGAGCAGTTCTTC.

A remark on this clone: The same CDR3 is also encoded by other DNA sequences in this sample. DNA of the CDR3: TGTGCCAGCAGCTCGAGGGGGGATACGCAGTATTTT. Its protein is CASSSRGDTQYF. The rearrangement joins TRBV7-3 to TRBJ2-3, with D tentatively TRBD1 (6 bases). The CDR3 has 12 residues. V lost 4 bases to trimming and J lost 6 bases, with 8 bases between them. Germline-derived CDR1 and CDR2 are SGHTA and FQGTGA.

The V gene is TRBV4-3, the J gene TRBJ2-1, with a weak D call TRBD2 (5 bases). This CDR3 comprises 16 residues. Germline V CDR1 and CDR2: LGHNA, YSLEER. The germline V and J ends were trimmed by 4 bases and 2 bases, with 15 bases remaining between them. DNA of the CDR3: TGCGCCAGCAGCCCCTGGGGAGCGGATACCTACAATGAGCAGTTCTTC. Its protein product is CASSPWGADTYNEQFF.

This clone was picked up one time. V and J are TRBV18 and TRBJ2-4; D is perhaps TRBD2 (7 bases). The CDR3 contains 16 residues. CDR1 is KGHSH and CDR2 is LQKENI in the germline V gene. V lost 0 bases, J lost 2 bases, and 11 bases lay in between. DNA for the CDR3: TGTGCCAGCTCACCACCAGGGGGGGTGTCCAAAAACATTCAGTACTTC. It encodes CASSPPGGVSKNIQYF.

About this clone itself: At the DNA level, this CDR3 is encoded by other sequences in the same sample as well. The chain combines TRBV30 with TRBJ2-7; D remains unclear. The CDR3 runs to 13 residues. The V and J ends lost 5 bases and 1 base respectively, with 12 bases between them. Germline V CDR1 and CDR2: GTSNPN, SVGIG (reference sequence). CDR3 amino acids: CAWVGRPSYEQYF. The CDR3, as DNA: TGTGCCTGGGTTGGCCGACCTTCCTACGAGCAGTACTTC.

V gene TRBV27 combines with J gene TRBJ2-5; the D gene is possibly TRBD2 (5 bases). Per the germline V gene, CDR1 is MNHEY and CDR2 is SMNVEV (reference sequence). V was shortened by 2 bases and J by 5 bases, with 15 bases between the two germline ends. The CDR3 spans 15 residues. The CDR3 spells CASSLRGRPGETQYF. The CDR3 DNA reads as TGTGCCAGCAGTTTACGCGGCCGGCCGGGGGAGACCCAGTACTTC.

This chain joins TRBV9 and TRBJ2-3; D is perhaps TRBD2 (6 bases). V dropped 0 bases and J dropped 2 bases, with 10 bases sitting between them. From germline, CDR1 is SGDLS and CDR2 YYNGEE. This CDR3 is built from 15 residues. In DNA form, the CDR3 reads TGTGCCAGCAGCGTAGAGGGCGGGGCCACAGATACGCAGTATTTT. This codes for CASSVEGGATDTQYF.

This chain uses TRBV6-1 with TRBJ1-2; 8 bases agree with TRBD1. Germline assignment: CDR1 MNHNS and CDR2 SASEGT. CDR3 length equals 16 residues. J was trimmed by 4 bases and V by 1 base; bases with no gene match: 8. Here the CDR3 reads CASSEEAGGAIYGYTF. Written as DNA, the CDR3 is TGTGCCAGCAGTGAAGAAGCAGGGGGCGCTATCTATGGCTACACCTTC.

The chain joins TRBV9 to TRBJ1-4, with a weak D call TRBD1 (5 bases). V lost 2 bases and J 4 bases, leaving 9 bases between the germline ends. The CDR3 spans 14 residues. Germline V gene sequence: CDR1 SGDLS, CDR2 YYNGEE. The CDR3 spells CASSVLGDNEKLFF. The CDR3 DNA sequence: TGTGCCAGCAGCGTCTTGGGGGATAATGAAAAACTGTTTTTT.

The rearrangement joins TRBV28 to TRBJ2-1; TRBD2 matches at 8 bases. The ends lost 6 bases at V and 4 bases at J; junction bases unmatched: 8. Germline CDR1 is MDHEN and CDR2 is SYDVKM. This CDR3 region has 15 residues. The CDR3 loop is CASRVSGSLYNEQFF. For the CDR3, the DNA is TGTGCCAGCAGGGTGAGCGGGAGCCTTTACAATGAGCAGTTCTTC.

V and J are TRBV28 and TRBJ1-2, with D unresolved. The CDR3 has 12 amino acids. Germline V gives CDR1 MDHEN, CDR2 SYDVKM. Trimming pared 2 bases from V and 2 bases from J, leaving 3 bases between. CDR3 DNA: TGTGCCAGCAGTTTAGGAAACTATGGCTACACCTTC. Translation: CASSLGNYGYTF.

As to this clone: Other nucleotide sequences from this sample produce the same CDR3. This chain joins TRBV7-9 and TRBJ2-7; 9 nucleotides agree with TRBD2. The CDR3 totals 15 residues. V trimming: 5 bases; J trimming: 0 bases; junction bases outside the gene matches: 5. Looked up from germline, CDR1 is SEHNR and CDR2 is FQNEAQ (reference sequence). The CDR3 spells CASSPSGRSSYEQYF. DNA of the CDR3: TGTGCCAGCAGCCCAAGCGGGAGGAGCTCCTACGAGCAGTACTTC.

The gene calls are TRBV28 and TRBJ2-3; D might be TRBD1 (6 bases). V lost 2 bases, J lost 0 bases, and 9 bases lay in between. The CDR3 loop spans 15 amino acids. In germline, CDR1 is MDHEN, CDR2 SYDVKM. The DNA for the CDR3 is TGTGCCAGCAGTTTAGGACAGCCCAGCACAGATACGCAGTATTTT. Translated, it gives CASSLGQPSTDTQYF.

The CDR3 loop reads CASRIADSSYNEQFF. DNA for the CDR3: TGTGCCAGCAGAATAGCGGATAGCTCCTACAATGAGCAGTTCTTC. V and J are TRBV27 and TRBJ2-1, with D possibly matching TRBD2 (6 bases). The CDR3 has 15 amino acids. V shed 6 bases and J shed 0 bases, with 12 bases lying between them. Germline V gene lookup returns CDR1 MNHEY and CDR2 SMNVEV (reference sequence).

The chain carries TRBV4-2 and TRBJ2-1; 11 bases line up with TRBD2. V was clipped by 2 bases and J by 5 bases; unmatched bases: 5. This CDR3 region has 16 residues. Germline CDR1 and CDR2: LGHNA and YNFKEQ. The chain's CDR3 is CASSQLGLAVNNEQFF. The DNA for the CDR3 is TGTGCCAGCAGCCAATTGGGACTAGCGGTGAACAATGAGCAGTTCTTC.

This chain joins TRBV19 and TRBJ2-1; 8 bases align to TRBD1. The CDR3 loop spans 15 amino acids. Germline V CDR1 and CDR2: LNHDA, SQIVND (reference sequence). J gave up 4 bases and V 3 bases, and 5 bases lay outside the gene matches. CDR3 residues: CASSIEDRAYNEQFF. CDR3 bases: TGTGCCAGTAGTATCGAGGACAGGGCTTACAATGAGCAGTTCTTC. The entire variable domain, with the rest obtained from reference TRBV19 and TRBJ2-1, is as follows: DGGITQSPKYLFRKEGQNVTLSCEQNLNHDAMYWYRQDPGQGLRLIYYSQIVNDFQKGDIAEGYSVSREKKESFPLTVTSAQKNPTAFYLCASSIEDRAYNEQFFGPGTRLTVL.

The CDR3 sequence is CASSAVRDRDERAYNEQFF. The CDR3 DNA reads TGTGCCAGCAGCGCTGTCCGGGACAGGGATGAACGGGCCTACAATGAGCAGTTCTTC. The genes are TRBV13 and TRBJ2-1; 9 bases match TRBD1. The germline V gene has CDR1 PRHDT and CDR2 FYEKMQ (reference sequence). With V trimmed by 5 bases and J by 2 bases, 16 bases remained unmatched. This CDR3 has 19 residues.

This chain joins TRBV6-5 and TRBJ2-7; the D gene is possibly TRBD1 (6 bases). Trimming removed 5 bases at V and 4 bases at J, with 18 bases between. CDR3 length: 15 amino acids. Germline CDR1 reads MNHEY; CDR2 reads SVGAGI. The CDR3 loop reads CASSQRQVPGYEQYF. In DNA, the CDR3 is TGTGCCAGCAGTCAGAGACAGGTCCCTGGTTACGAGCAGTACTTC.

This chain's CDR3 is CASSRYPGTMGYEQYF. The CDR3 DNA reads as TGTGCCAGCAGCCGGTATCCCGGGACTATGGGGTACGAGCAGTACTTC. V usage is TRBV7-2 and J usage is TRBJ2-7; the match to TRBD2 covers 7 bases. The CDR3 spans 16 residues. The V segment lost 5 bases and the J segment 4 bases; nucleotides outside the gene matches: 14. CDR1 SGHTA and CDR2 FQGNSA come from the germline V gene.

CDR3 DNA: TGTGCCAGCGGCTCGGGACAGGGTGACACTGAAGCTTTCTTT. Residues: CASGSGQGDTEAFF. This chain connects TRBV27 to TRBJ1-1, with TRBD1 identical over 9 bases. This CDR3 has 14 amino acids. Germline loops: CDR1 MNHEY, CDR2 SMNVEV (reference sequence). V shed 8 bases and J 3 bases; nucleotides not matched to a gene: 7.

V and J are TRBV28 and TRBJ2-7, with 8 nucleotides matching TRBD2. With V trimmed by 3 bases and J by 5 bases, 9 bases remained unmatched. In germline, CDR1 is MDHEN, CDR2 SYDVKM. This CDR3 region has 15 residues. The CDR3 sequence is CASSFLGGGGNEQYF. CDR3 coding DNA: TGTGCCAGCAGTTTCCTCGGGGGGGGAGGTAACGAGCAGTACTTC.

V usage is TRBV7-6 and J usage is TRBJ2-1, with 10 bases fitting TRBD2. V shed 2 bases, J shed 8 bases, and the junction held 6 bases outside the gene matches. This CDR3 contains 15 residues. Germline V CDR1 and CDR2: SGHVS, FNYEAQ. Written as DNA, the CDR3 is TGTGCCAGCAGCTTACCCGCTAGCGGGAGCTATGAGCAGTTCTTC. It is translated as CASSLPASGSYEQFF.

Notes on this clone: The identical CDR3 is also encoded by other nucleotide sequences in the sample. The chain combines TRBV5-4 with TRBJ2-7; possible D gene TRBD2, 6 bases. V was shortened by 0 bases and J by 0 bases, with 7 bases between the two germline ends. The CDR3 totals 14 residues. The germline V gene has CDR1 SGHNT and CDR2 YYREEE (reference sequence). The CDR3 spells CASSLGRGSYEQYF. As DNA, the CDR3 is TGTGCCAGCAGCTTGGGGCGGGGCTCCTACGAGCAGTACTTC.